Included here is one T cell receptor (beta chain) sequence, with context. TCRdb's table, derived via immunoSEQ multiplex PCR, lists solely in-frame clones and lacks some. Of roughly 330,000 clones in the sample, approximately 88% were seen once. Allocation to cohorts depended on clinical history reported by the participants. The record originates from a study of blood T cell repertoires in COVID-19. This sequence was found in a man aged 25 to 40 who had recovered from COVID-19. Sequencing was carried out using PBMCs or T cells enriched from blood (not recorded which).

This CDR3 reads CASSLDGGGKETQYF. The DNA for the CDR3 is TGTGCCAGCAGCTTAGACGGTGGAGGAAAAGAGACCCAGTACTTC. This chain joins TRBV7-9 and TRBJ2-5; a weak D match, TRBD2 (5 bases). Germline V gene lookup returns CDR1 SEHNR and CDR2 FQNEAQ (reference sequence). The CDR3 spans 15 residues. The V and J ends lost 1 base and 3 bases respectively, with 12 bases between them.